What follows are 27 T cell receptor beta chains derived from one specimen sequenced in a study of T cell responses to AZD1222 COVID-19 vaccine. The data were produced by immunoSEQ multiplex PCR, yet TCRdb's version contains in-frame clones alone and is incomplete. The sample has 130,000 to 150,000 clones, around 90% seen once. The source was peripheral blood, collected on day 0 of AZD1222 vaccination. These receptors originate from an adult in good health.

V and J are TRBV18 and TRBJ1-2; D call uncertain. Germline CDR1 KGHSH, CDR2 LQKENI. This CDR3 spans 13 amino acids. The V and J ends lost 2 bases and 6 bases respectively, with 10 bases between them. CDR3 sequence reads: CASSPSQGNGYTF. In nucleotides, the CDR3 is TGTGCCAGCTCACCAAGTCAAGGGAATGGCTACACCTTC.

The chain uses TRBV3-1 (or the pseudogene TRBV3-2) and TRBJ1-2; TRBD1 matches 7 bases. The germline V gene encodes CDR1 LGHDT and CDR2 YNNKEL (reference sequence). J lost 5 bases, V lost 6 bases, and 9 bases had no gene match. The CDR3 contains 14 residues. In DNA form, the CDR3 reads TGTGCCAGCAGTTCCGGGACAGCCTCATATGGCTACACCTTC. Its translation: CASSSGTASYGYTF.

The chain combines TRBV7-2 with TRBJ2-2; 7 nucleotides align to TRBD1. Germline V lookup: CDR1 SGHTA, CDR2 FQGNSA. The trim removed 6 bases at V and 3 bases at J, leaving 7 bases unmatched. This CDR3 contains 15 residues. CDR3: CASRPTQGYTGELFF. For the CDR3, the DNA is TGTGCCAGCAGACCAACACAGGGGTACACCGGGGAGCTGTTTTTT.

This sequence joins TRBV15 and TRBJ1-3; D gene uncertain. Germline CDR1 LNHNV, CDR2 YYDKDF (reference sequence). V dropped 0 bases and J dropped 4 bases, with 13 bases sitting between them. The CDR3 runs 16 residues. The CDR3 nucleotides read TGTGCCACCAGCAGAGATCCTGTTAGGGCGGGAAACACCATATATTTT. Translation: CATSRDPVRAGNTIYF. The variable domain in full, with the rest retrieved from reference TRBV15 and TRBJ1-3, is DAMVIQNPRYQVTQFGKPVTLSCSQTLNHNVMYWYQQKSSQAPKLLFHYYDKDFNNEADTPDNFQSRRPNTSFCFLDIRSPGLGDTAMYLCATSRDPVRAGNTIYFGEGSWLTVV.

DNA for the CDR3: TGTGCCAGCAGCCAAGCGACTAGCGGGAGACAAGAGACCCAGTACTTC. This translates into CASSQATSGRQETQYF. The rearrangement uses TRBV3-1 (or the pseudogene TRBV3-2) and TRBJ2-5; 12 bases are shared with TRBD2. The CDR3 totals 16 residues. Trimming removed 1 base from V and 2 bases from J; junction bases left unmatched: 2. The germline V gene has CDR1 LGHDT and CDR2 YNNKEL (reference sequence).

The rearrangement joins TRBV20-1 to TRBJ2-7, with D maybe TRBD1 (6 bases). Germline V gives CDR1 DFQATT, CDR2 SNEGSKA (reference sequence). This CDR3 has 13 residues. Between the trimmed V and J ends, which lost 3 bases and 1 base, there was a span of 10 bases. CDR3 DNA sequence: TGCAGTGCTAGTCAGCAGGGGTCCTACGAGCAGTACTTC. Translated: CSASQQGSYEQYF.

The rearrangement joins TRBV5-1 to TRBJ1-6; weak D call: TRBD1 (5 bases). The CDR3 totals 15 residues. The V end lost 6 bases, the J end lost 6 bases, and 16 bases lay between the germline ends. Germline-derived CDR1 and CDR2 are SGHRS and YFSETQ. The CDR3 DNA sequence: TGCGCCAGCACGGGCGGGGCCACATTTAATTCACCCCTCCACTTT. Residues: CASTGGATFNSPLHF.

This chain uses TRBV5-1 with TRBJ1-2, with a possible D match to TRBD1 (5 bases). The ends were cut back, 0 bases at V and 5 bases at J, with 11 bases in the middle. Germline V gene sequence: CDR1 SGHRS, CDR2 YFSETQ. The CDR3 is 14 amino acids. The CDR3 bases are TGCGCCAGCAGCTTGGGGGACCGCGGATATGGCTACACCTTC. Translation: CASSLGDRGYGYTF.

The genes are TRBV6-5 and TRBJ2-7; no definite D call. V lost 6 bases to trimming and J lost 4 bases, with 10 bases between them. The germline V gene encodes CDR1 MNHEY and CDR2 SVGAGI. The CDR3 length is 12 residues. The CDR3 DNA is TGTGCCAGCAGCGGAACTGCGTACGAGCAGTACTTC. Translated, it gives CASSGTAYEQYF.

There are a few counts of this clone. This chain connects TRBV7-9 to TRBJ2-1; D is unresolved. V was clipped by 6 bases and J by 6 bases, with 12 bases between them. CDR1 and CDR2 from the germline V gene are SEHNR and FQNEAQ (reference sequence). This CDR3 region has 13 residues. The CDR3 reads CASSPRWSNEQFF. CDR3 nucleotides: TGTGCCAGCAGTCCCCGGTGGTCCAATGAGCAGTTCTTC.

This chain joins TRBV11-3 and TRBJ2-5; 8 bases are shared with TRBD1. V was clipped by 4 bases and J by 5 bases; unmatched bases: 12. The germline V gene encodes CDR1 SGHNT and CDR2 YENEEA. The CDR3 has 16 amino acids. CDR3 coding DNA: TGTGCCAGCAGCTCCGGTCAGGGGGCAAACGGGGAGACCCAGTACTTC. Protein sequence: CASSSGQGANGETQYF.

The chain employs TRBV7-2 and TRBJ2-2, with D maybe TRBD2 (6 bases). Germline CDR1 reads SGHTA; CDR2 reads FQGNSA. Trimming removed 2 bases at V and 2 bases at J, with 15 bases between. The CDR3 has 17 amino acids. DNA for the CDR3: TGTGCCAGCAGCTTATTTCCCGCTAGCGTCAACACCGGGGAGCTGTTTTTT. Protein product: CASSLFPASVNTGELFF.

This clone appeared a single time. The chain combines TRBV5-1 with TRBJ1-3; TRBD1 aligns across 9 bases. V lost 3 bases and J lost 0; bases outside the gene matches: 10. Germline V gene sequence: CDR1 SGHRS, CDR2 YFSETQ. This CDR3 is 18 amino acids long. This CDR3 reads CASSSGTGPNPSGNTIYF. CDR3 bases: TGCGCCAGCAGCTCCGGGACAGGGCCTAACCCCTCTGGAAACACCATATATTTT.

The chain is built from TRBV7-8 and TRBJ2-7, with unresolved D. The CDR3 is made up of 15 amino acids. With 1 base removed from V and 2 bases from J, the gap between germline ends came to 12 bases. The V gene's germline CDR1 is SGHVS and CDR2 FQNEAQ. The CDR3 DNA reads as TGTGCCAGCAGCTTAGTTGTGGGGATGACCTACGAGCAGTACTTC. This gives the protein CASSLVVGMTYEQYF.

The V gene is TRBV30, the J gene TRBJ2-7, with D possibly being TRBD1 or TRBD2 (5 bases each). CDR1 and CDR2 (germline): GTSNPN, SVGIG (reference sequence). V was clipped by 5 bases and J by 6 bases, with 8 bases between them. This CDR3 spans 10 amino acids. CDR3 DNA: TGTGCCTGGGGGGGATCCGAGCAGTACTTC. As protein: CAWGGSEQYF.

The chain is built from TRBV5-1 and TRBJ2-3, with no clear D. Per the germline V gene, CDR1 is SGHRS and CDR2 is YFSETQ. The V gene lost 0 bases and the J gene lost 1 base, with 12 bases spanning the gap. The CDR3 has 16 residues. CDR3 nucleotide sequence: TGCGCCAGCAGCTTGGGGGGATTAGCAGGCACAGATACGCAGTATTTT. Translated: CASSLGGLAGTDTQYF.

The chain is built from TRBV7-9 and TRBJ2-1; D call uncertain. Germline CDR1 SEHNR, CDR2 FQNEAQ (reference sequence). Deletions cut 5 bases from V and 6 bases from J, with 8 bases between. CDR3 length equals 12 residues. As DNA, the CDR3 is TGTGCCAGCAGCCGAATGGTCAATGAGCAGTTCTTC. This gives the protein CASSRMVNEQFF.

The genes are TRBV7-6 and TRBJ2-3, with TRBD1 identical over 10 bases. V shed 5 bases, J shed 9 bases, and the junction held 14 bases outside the gene matches. The CDR3 length is 16 residues. Germline V gene sequence: CDR1 SGHVS, CDR2 FNYEAQ. Written as DNA, the CDR3 is TGTGCCAGCAGCCCTCAATTGACAGGGGGCGCCGACACGCAGTATTTT. Amino acids: CASSPQLTGGADTQYF. Filled out from reference TRBV7-6 and TRBJ2-3, the complete variable domain reads GAGVSQSPRYKVTKRGQDVALRCDPISGHVSLYWYRQALGQGPEFLTYFNYEAQQDKSGLPNDRFSAERPEGSISTLTIQRTEQRDSAMYRCASSPQLTGGADTQYFGPGTRLTVL.

V gene TRBV5-1 combines with J gene TRBJ1-4, with no clear D. V lost 0 bases, J lost 8 bases, and 14 bases lay in between. The CDR3 has 15 residues. Germline V gene lookup returns CDR1 SGHRS and CDR2 YFSETQ. CDR3: CASSLVATEREKLFF. CDR3 sequence (DNA): TGCGCCAGCAGCTTGGTGGCCACCGAACGAGAAAAACTGTTTTTT.

The rearrangement uses TRBV9 and TRBJ1-3; 7 bases are a match to TRBD1. With 5 bases clipped from V and 0 bases from J, the junction kept 5 bases outside the gene matches. CDR1 is SGDLS and CDR2 is YYNGEE in the germline V gene. The CDR3 covers 15 residues. This chain's CDR3 is CASSRQGDSGNTIYF. The CDR3 coding sequence is TGTGCCAGCAGTAGACAGGGAGACTCTGGAAACACCATATATTTT.

This clone was observed once. The V gene is TRBV19, the J gene TRBJ2-3, with 7 bases aligning to TRBD1. Germline assignment: CDR1 LNHDA and CDR2 SQIVND (reference sequence). J gave up 4 bases and V 1 base, and 8 bases lay outside the gene matches. The CDR3 covers 16 residues. The CDR3 is CASSIAGTAPADTQYF. CDR3 DNA sequence: TGTGCCAGTAGTATAGCCGGGACAGCTCCCGCAGATACGCAGTATTTT.

This rearrangement joins TRBV6-2 or TRBV6-3 to TRBJ1-2; perhaps TRBD1 as D (6 bases). CDR1 is MNHEY, CDR2 SVGEGT, per germline. The CDR3 length is 13 residues. The V and J ends lost 5 bases and 4 bases respectively, with 11 bases between them. The CDR3 nucleotides read TGTGCCAGCAGTCCGAGGACAGCCTATGGCTACACCTTC. Its translation: CASSPRTAYGYTF.

J is TRBJ2-1 and V is TRBV7-2; 11 positions match TRBD2. V lost 0 bases and J lost 4; bases outside the gene matches: 5. The CDR3 sequence is 17 residues long. Germline V lookup: CDR1 SGHTA, CDR2 FQGNSA. In DNA form, the CDR3 reads TGTGCCAGCAGCTTAGCTCTGACTAGCGGGGCTTACAATGAGCAGTTCTTC. This encodes CASSLALTSGAYNEQFF. The complete variable domain, with remaining parts taken from reference TRBV7-2 and TRBJ2-1, reads GAGVSQSPSNKVTEKGKDVELRCDPISGHTALYWYRQSLGQGLEFLIYFQGNSAPDKSGLPSDRFSAERTGGSVSTLTIQRTQQEDSAVYLCASSLALTSGAYNEQFFGPGTRLTVL.

The J gene is TRBJ2-3, the V gene TRBV5-4, with 7 bases matching TRBD2. The junction had 2 bases not matched to a gene; V was cut back by 1 base and J by 0 bases. Germline CDR1 reads SGHNT; CDR2 reads YYREEE (reference sequence). This CDR3 is 15 amino acids long. The CDR3 nucleotides read TGTGCCAGCAGCTTGAGGCGGGAGAGCACAGATACGCAGTATTTT. Protein: CASSLRRESTDTQYF.

CDR3 bases: TGTGTCAGAAGCCCAACGTCTGAACGGTACACCTACGAGCAGTACTTC. Encoded protein: CVRSPTSERYTYEQYF. The chain combines TRBV7-5 with TRBJ2-7. TRBV7-5 is flagged as a pseudogene. The CDR3 totals 16 residues.

This clone has only a few counts. V and J are TRBV5-5 and TRBJ1-1; 11 bases map to TRBD1. CDR3 length equals 17 residues. CDR1 is SGHKS, CDR2 YYEKEE, per germline (reference sequence). Trimming at V came to 3 bases and at J to 1 base, leaving 8 bases not matched to a gene. CDR3 protein: CASSSRTGGWGNTEAFF. The DNA for the CDR3 is TGTGCCAGCAGCTCGAGGACAGGGGGCTGGGGGAACACTGAAGCTTTCTTT.

This sequence joins TRBV7-9 and TRBJ1-3; D is possibly TRBD1 (6 bases). The germline V and J ends were trimmed by 5 bases and 3 bases, with 17 bases remaining between them. The CDR3 contains 16 residues. Germline V CDR1 and CDR2: SEHNR, FQNEAQ (reference sequence). This chain's CDR3 is CASSTSFGGVGNTIYF. In nucleotides, the CDR3 is TGTGCCAGCAGCACGAGCTTTGGGGGCGTTGGAAACACCATATATTTT.